This T cell receptor beta chain was captured by sequencing in a study of blood T cells in healthy people across ages. The second PCR ran roughly 7 to 12 cycles with a sample-barcoded 5' primer and J-beta primers. Every single cDNA molecule received a tag from a template-switch adaptor with 12 random nucleotides. TCRdb recomputed calls from the 5' RACE reads with MiXCR, one row per CDR3 protein. The sample lists just under 750,000 distinct CDR3 sequences, 20% to 25% occurring once. Broader study findings: Donor CMV status, an unknown factor, possibly confounded changes in expanded clonotypes.

Each sample yielded at least 5.5 micrograms of PBMC total RNA. This CDR3 comprises 16 residues. Germline CDR1 reads SGHRS; CDR2 reads YFSETQ. The germline V and J ends were trimmed by 0 bases and 0 bases, with 12 bases remaining between them. A note on this clonotype: Its specificity is unknown.

The sequencing sample was made of blood. This clonotype was sampled from a man in his sixties or seventies in good health. This chain joins TRBV5-1 and TRBJ1-2; unclear D gene. The CDR3 nucleotides read TGCGCCAGCAGCTTGGAGGACGGGAGGCCTAACTATGGCTACACCTTC. Translated: CASSLEDGRPNYGYTF. Combining the CDR3 with reference TRBV5-1 and TRBJ1-2 gives the whole variable domain KAGVTQTPRYLIKTRGQQVTLSCSPISGHRSVSWYQQTPGQGLQFLFEYFSETQRNKGNFPGRFSGRQFSNSRSEMNVSTLELGDSALYLCASSLEDGRPNYGYTFGSGTRLTVV.